The 3 T cell receptor beta chains below were found in one sample sequenced in a study of shared clonotypes between healthy human individuals. TCRdb's table, derived via immunoSEQ multiplex PCR, lists solely in-frame clones and lacks some. Among over a million clones listed, just under 99% were seen once. The sample was naive CD4+ T cells sorted from blood. Subset reported: CD45RA+ positively selected. All receptors derive from a man younger than 45 in good health.

V usage is TRBV2 and J usage is TRBJ2-5; D possibly uses TRBD1 or TRBD2 (5 bases each). Germline loops: CDR1 SNHLY, CDR2 FYNNEI. The V end was cut by 3 bases, the J end by 4 bases, with 24 bases between. CDR3 size: 18 residues. The CDR3 spells CASSDIGSWGTGAETQYF. The DNA of the CDR3 is TGTGCCAGCAGTGATATTGGCTCTTGGGGTACCGGGGCAGAGACCCAGTACTTC. Full variable domain (rest looked up from reference TRBV2 and TRBJ2-5): EPEVTQTPSHQVTQMGQEVILRCVPISNHLYFYWYRQILGQKVEFLVSFYNNEISEKSEIFDDQFSVERPDGSNFTLKIRSTKLEDSAMYFCASSDIGSWGTGAETQYFGPGTRLLVL.

The rearrangement joins TRBV18 to TRBJ1-1; TRBD1 matches at 8 bases. V was pared by 5 bases and J by 5 bases, with 10 bases of the junction left unmatched. Germline values: CDR1 KGHSH, CDR2 LQKENI. There are 15 residues in the CDR3. This CDR3 reads CASSSRTGPLTEAFF. The CDR3 bases are TGTGCCAGCTCATCGCGGACAGGGCCTCTGACTGAAGCTTTCTTT.

This chain connects TRBV11-2 to TRBJ2-7, with 9 positions matching TRBD1. V lost 5 bases, J lost 0 bases, and 5 bases stayed unmatched. From germline, CDR1 is SGHAT and CDR2 FQNNGV. The CDR3 sequence is 15 residues long. DNA of the CDR3: TGTGCCAGCAGCCCGACAGGGGGTAGCTCCTACGAGCAGTACTTC. As protein: CASSPTGGSSYEQYF.